This TCR beta chain was captured in a study of cytomegalovirus exposure and HLA in healthy donors. Regarding the study as a whole: TCR beta sequences reportedly predicted the HLA-A and HLA-B alleles of most subjects accurately. Beyond CMV serostatus, there was no information to go on about immune exposure. V segments that were indistinguishable, TRBV6-2 and TRBV6-3 among them, were omitted from analysis. A later analysis revealed that TCR association rates differed between HLA loci, peaking at DRB1 and bottoming out at HLA-C.

For this clone: Antigen unknown.

Germline V gene lookup returns CDR1 LGHNA and CDR2 YSLEER. Trimming removed 2 bases at V and 0 bases at J, with 7 bases between. The CDR3 has 14 amino acids. The primer mix had 60 Vbeta and 13 Jbeta primers. Clones were sequenced by immunoSEQ multiplex PCR, and TCRdb holds only the in-frame ones, with some missing. Of about 130,000 clones listed, under 80% were seen once; the top ten hold 13%. This TCR came from an older woman in good health and CMV-seropositive. Sequenced sample: PBMCs. J is TRBJ1-1 and V is TRBV4-3; weak D call: TRBD1 (5 bases). CDR3 coding DNA: TGCGCCAGCAGCCAAACAGGCTTGAACACTGAAGCTTTCTTT. This gives the protein CASSQTGLNTEAFF.